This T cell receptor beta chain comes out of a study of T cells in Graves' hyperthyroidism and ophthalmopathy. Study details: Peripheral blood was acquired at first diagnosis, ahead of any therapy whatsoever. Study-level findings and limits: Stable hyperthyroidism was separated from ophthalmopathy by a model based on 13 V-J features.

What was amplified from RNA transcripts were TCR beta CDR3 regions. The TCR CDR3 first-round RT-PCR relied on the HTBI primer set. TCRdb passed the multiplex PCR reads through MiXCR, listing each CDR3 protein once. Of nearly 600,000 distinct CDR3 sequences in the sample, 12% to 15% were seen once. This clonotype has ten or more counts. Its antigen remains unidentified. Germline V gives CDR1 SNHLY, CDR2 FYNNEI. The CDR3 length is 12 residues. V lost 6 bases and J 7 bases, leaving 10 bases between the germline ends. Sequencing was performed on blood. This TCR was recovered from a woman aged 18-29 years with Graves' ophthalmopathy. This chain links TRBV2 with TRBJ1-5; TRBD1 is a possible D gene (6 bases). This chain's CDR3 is CASRATGQPQHF. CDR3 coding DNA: TGTGCCAGCAGAGCGACAGGACAGCCCCAGCATTTT.